This T cell receptor beta chain was obtained from a study of blood T cell repertoires in COVID-19. Whole-study context: The samples span acute and convalescent COVID-19 from the United States, Italy and Spain. The analysed material was cDNA or gDNA that came from T cells, B-cell-depleted T cells, or PBMCs.

This CDR3 spans 15 amino acids. CDR1 and CDR2 (germline): MNHNY, SVGAGI (reference sequence). The ends lost 7 bases at V and 4 bases at J; junction bases unmatched: 9. Cohorts were determined from participant-reported clinical history. Donors of Cohort 3 who recovered were those that had two negative PCRs, clearance, or symptom resolution. This table comes from immunoSEQ multiplex PCR, and its TCRdb copy is limited to in-frame clones, with some not included. The sample contains under 350,000 clones, nearly 90% of which appear only once. The specimen was PBMCs or T cells enriched from blood (not recorded which). This sequence was found in a woman between 55 and 75 years old who had recovered from COVID-19. This chain uses TRBV6-6 with TRBJ1-2, with TRBD1 matching over 10 bases. DNA of the CDR3: TGTGCCAGCACCCTGCCGACAGGGGGCGGCTATGGCTACACCTTC. It is translated as CASTLPTGGGYGYTF.